The sequence of this T cell receptor beta chain was determined in a study of T cells in Graves' hyperthyroidism and ophthalmopathy. In the study overall: Peripheral blood specimens were obtained at initial diagnosis, prior to any treatment.

This clonotype has at least ten counts. Its antigen is currently unknown. The source material, RNA transcripts, was used to amplify TCR beta CDR3 regions. Primed by the HTBI set, a first-round RT-PCR was run on the TCR CDR3. TCRdb independently ran MiXCR on the multiplex PCR reads; one entry per CDR3 protein. The data contain approximately 400,000 distinct CDR3 sequences, more than 13% of them seen just once; the ten biggest clones take up less than 35%. Findings and limits, study-wide: Among thyroid clonotypes expanded above 0.001, most also appeared in blood. Before onset, by a median of approximately 6.8 months, the model predicted ophthalmopathy.

This receptor was taken from a woman in her 30s with Graves' hyperthyroidism. Sequencing was carried out using blood.

In DNA form, the CDR3 reads TGTGCCAGCAGTTACCTAGGGCGCTCCGTTAACTATGGCTACACCTTC. Amino acid sequence: CASSYLGRSVNYGYTF. The V and J genes are TRBV6-5 and TRBJ1-2; no reliable D call. Trimming pared 2 bases from V and 1 base from J, leaving 14 bases between. Germline loops: CDR1 MNHEY, CDR2 SVGAGI. This CDR3 is 16 amino acids long.